The 9 T cell receptor beta chains presented below share a single source sample, sequenced in a study of type 1 regulatory T cells (dated by TCRdb to 2020 to 2023). Sequencing instrument: Illumina MiSeq. Starting from the raw public reads, TCRdb applied fastp trimming at Q25, assembled clones with MiXCR and retained in-frame beta chains. Rows with one shared CDR3 protein collapse into an entry with the most common genes and DNA. The sample table shows around 69,000 distinct CDR3 sequences, and 63% are seen once. The leading ten clones occupy 7.6% of the sample. Antigens of these TCRs are unknown. Sequenced input: cultured T cells, either the whole culture or a sorted T cell fraction (not recorded which). The cell subset or site label, read with the paper, signifies: Tr1-enriched cell product generated in vitro against host alloantigens. All receptors derive from a human donor in good health.

This rearrangement joins TRBV5-1 to TRBJ2-3, with 9 positions matching TRBD2. The CDR3 covers 14 residues. J lost 5 bases, V lost 0 bases, and 1 base had no gene match. In germline, CDR1 is SGHRS, CDR2 YFSETQ. This chain's CDR3 is CASSLGTSEDTQYF. The CDR3 DNA reads as TGCGCCAGCAGCTTGGGGACTAGCGAAGATACGCAGTATTTT.

V gene TRBV19 combines with J gene TRBJ2-2; the D is unclear. V was cut by 7 bases and J by 3 bases, with 18 bases left in between. CDR1 and CDR2 from the germline V gene are LNHDA and SQIVND (reference sequence). The CDR3 spans 16 residues. CDR3 sequence reads: CASIRLGELHTGELFF. In nucleotides, the CDR3 is TGTGCCAGTATTCGGCTTGGTGAGCTCCACACCGGGGAGCTGTTTTTT.

The rearrangement joins TRBV5-1 to TRBJ1-4; 9 bases map to TRBD1. The germline V gene encodes CDR1 SGHRS and CDR2 YFSETQ. Trimming removed 0 bases from V and 5 bases from J; junction bases left unmatched: 2. CDR3 length equals 15 residues. CDR3 nucleotides: TGCGCCAGCAGCTTGGGAGGGACAGGGAATGAAAAACTGTTTTTT. Encoded protein: CASSLGGTGNEKLFF.

V and J are TRBV18 and TRBJ1-2; weak D call: TRBD1 (6 bases). Germline loops: CDR1 KGHSH, CDR2 LQKENI. Trimming took off 3 bases at V and 2 bases at J, with 10 bases between the two ends. The CDR3 consists of 14 residues. CDR3 DNA sequence: TGTGCCAGCTCACCCCTGGACAGAAACTATGGCTACACCTTC. Its protein is CASSPLDRNYGYTF.

The CDR3, as DNA: TGCAGTGCTAGAGATTCCCGGCGGGGGGCAGATACGCAGTATTTT. Its protein is CSARDSRRGADTQYF. The J gene is TRBJ2-3, the V gene TRBV20-1; 8 nucleotides align to TRBD2. The length of the CDR3 is 15 residues. V gave up 0 bases and J gave up 4 bases; unmatched junction bases: 6. Germline lookup yields CDR1 DFQATT and CDR2 SNEGSKA (reference sequence).

The rearrangement joins TRBV18 to TRBJ2-1; D possibly corresponds to TRBD1 (6 bases). Germline V gives CDR1 KGHSH, CDR2 LQKENI. The CDR3 totals 14 residues. Trimming took 3 bases from V and 6 from J, leaving 12 bases between them. The CDR3 sequence: CASSPGASVNEQFF. The CDR3 DNA sequence: TGTGCCAGCTCACCGGGGGCGAGCGTCAATGAGCAGTTCTTC.

The chain is built from TRBV9 and TRBJ2-5, with D possibly TRBD2 on 5 matching bases. CDR3 length equals 15 residues. From germline, CDR1 is SGDLS and CDR2 YYNGEE. V dropped 4 bases and J dropped 7 bases, with 20 bases sitting between them. CDR3 coding DNA: TGTGCCAGCAGCAGAGCGGAGCCTCCCTTCGTGACCCAGTACTTC. Translation gives CASSRAEPPFVTQYF.

Concerning this clonotype: The junction shows a germline mismatch at one end, possibly a read error. This sequence joins TRBV7-2 and TRBJ2-2; D perhaps matches TRBD2 (6 bases). This CDR3 comprises 16 residues. Germline CDR1 reads SGHTA; CDR2 reads FQGNSA. The CDR3 loop is CASSLGWLASPGEPFF. CDR3 coding DNA: TGTGCCAGCAGCTTAGGTTGGCTAGCGAGCCCCGGGGAGCCGTTTTTT.

The chain employs TRBV20-1 and TRBJ2-7, with 9 bases matching TRBD1. Germline V CDR1 and CDR2: DFQATT, SNEGSKA (reference sequence). The CDR3 covers 16 residues. V lost 0 bases to trimming and J lost 7 bases; unmatched junction nucleotides: 13. CDR3 nucleotides: TGCAGTGCTAGAGATATAAGGACAGGGGCCTTCTGGGAGCAGTACTTC. Amino acids: CSARDIRTGAFWEQYF.